This T cell receptor (beta chain) was sequenced in a study of shared clonotypes between healthy human individuals. Whole-study findings and limits: Against clonotypes common to all four donors, non-shared ones had lower generation probabilities.

Clones were read by immunoSEQ multiplex PCR, and TCRdb kept only the in-frame ones, dropping some. The sample carries roughly 760,000 clones, around 67% recorded once. This clone appeared many times. Antigen: not known. Trimming took 0 bases from V and 0 from J; bases not matched to a gene: 3. The CDR3 extends over 16 amino acids. Germline CDR1 reads SGHRS; CDR2 reads YFSETQ. This chain uses TRBV5-1 with TRBJ2-1; 7 positions match TRBD1. Sample: memory CD4+ T cells sorted from blood. The subset: CD45RA-negative fraction. The TCR sequence derives from a woman younger than 45 in good health. The CDR3 region is CASSLGGQSSYNEQFF. In nucleotides, the CDR3 is TGCGCCAGCAGCTTGGGGGGACAGAGCTCCTACAATGAGCAGTTCTTC.